This TCR beta chain was found in a study of T-cell reconstitution after alpha-beta-depleted transplantation in children. Findings of the study overall: Diversity of TCRbeta at day 60 was high in some patients, arising from surviving recipient T cells and thymic progenitors. Alpha-beta T cells about two months after transplant reportedly derived from several hundred expanded graft clones. At the one-year point after transplant, T-cell counts and TCRbeta diversity were found to come mostly from T cells that had been newly produced.

Preparing the TCRbeta library involved the use of unique molecular identifiers. TCRdb recomputed calls from the PCR reads with MiXCR, one row per CDR3 protein. The sample has under 250,000 distinct CDR3 sequences, around 25% seen once. Germline trimming cut 2 bases from V and 5 bases from J; bases unmatched to any gene: 4. CDR1 SGHDT and CDR2 YYEEEE come from the germline V gene. This CDR3 contains 14 residues. This clonotype was seen a few times. What it binds is not known. The chain couples TRBV5-6 to TRBJ2-5; 9 positions agree with TRBD2. The receptor was derived from a female patient aged 2-10 years who had a stem cell transplant for congenital amegakaryocytic thrombocytopenia, so the T cells may come from the graft donor. The sample in question was PBMCs, mostly from graft donor cells, obtained 360 days after TCRalphabeta/CD19-depleted stem cell transplant. The chain's CDR3 is CASSFVGLAETQYF. The DNA of the CDR3 is TGTGCCAGCAGCTTCGTGGGACTAGCCGAGACCCAGTACTTC.